These 30 T cell receptor beta chains originate from one sample sequenced in a study of graft-versus-host responses after intestinal transplantation. Sequencing was performed with immunoSEQ multiplex PCR; in TCRdb, only in-frame clones are kept and a portion is missing. The repertoire has 80,000 or so clones, approximately 92% of them found once; the top ten carry about 0.67%. Sequenced here: PBMCs, sampled 98 days after intestinal transplantation. The receptors originated from a human patient who received an intestinal transplant, so some T cells may come from the graft donor.

This chain connects TRBV5-8 to TRBJ2-7; D ambiguous. The germline V gene has CDR1 SGHTS and CDR2 YDEGEE. Trimming took off 2 bases at V and 2 bases at J, with 11 bases between the two ends. The CDR3 is 14 amino acids. CDR3 sequence reads: CASSFSPRTYEQYF. As DNA, the CDR3 is TGTGCCAGCAGCTTCTCGCCAAGGACCTACGAGCAGTACTTC.

The gene calls are TRBV9 and TRBJ2-1; 7 positions match TRBD2. Germline-derived CDR1 and CDR2 are SGDLS and YYNGEE. V gave up 2 bases and J gave up 4 bases; unmatched junction bases: 3. The CDR3 covers 14 residues. The chain's CDR3 is CASSVERGYNEQFF. The DNA for the CDR3 is TGTGCCAGCAGCGTGGAGCGGGGATACAATGAGCAGTTCTTC.

V is TRBV30 and J is TRBJ2-5, with a possible D match to TRBD1 (5 bases). From germline, CDR1 is GTSNPN and CDR2 SVGIG (reference sequence). V was cut by 0 bases and J by 2 bases, with 10 bases left in between. The CDR3 consists of 14 residues. The CDR3 reads CAWSVQVEQETQYF. The CDR3 coding sequence is TGTGCCTGGAGTGTACAGGTAGAACAAGAGACCCAGTACTTC.

This chain joins TRBV28 and TRBJ1-5, with D possibly TRBD1 on 6 matching bases. This CDR3 has 18 amino acids. Per germline, CDR1 MDHEN and CDR2 SYDVKM. The V and J ends lost 3 bases and 6 bases respectively, with 24 bases between them. CDR3: CASSFMAYGQRFGQPQHF. The CDR3 DNA reads TGTGCCAGCAGTTTTATGGCCTACGGACAGAGGTTCGGTCAGCCCCAGCATTTT.

The chain carries TRBV6-6 and TRBJ2-6; no definite D call. This CDR3 has 14 residues. The V end was cut by 3 bases, the J end by 4 bases, with 7 bases between. The germline V gene has CDR1 MNHNY and CDR2 SVGAGI (reference sequence). The CDR3 bases are TGTGCCAGCAGTTATCCCCAAGGGGCCAACGTCCTGACTTTC. Its translation is CASSYPQGANVLTF.

The chain couples TRBV2 to TRBJ1-1; D is unclear. CDR1 SNHLY and CDR2 FYNNEI come from the germline V gene. Deletions cut 3 bases from V and 1 base from J, with 15 bases between. CDR3 length: 16 amino acids. DNA of the CDR3: TGTGCCAGCAGTGAGACGGGTCTCCCTCAGAACACTGAAGCTTTCTTT. As protein: CASSETGLPQNTEAFF.

V is TRBV5-4 and J is TRBJ2-1, with TRBD2 identical over 7 bases. CDR3 size: 15 residues. Germline lookup yields CDR1 SGHNT and CDR2 YYREEE (reference sequence). Trimming removed 0 bases from V and 5 bases from J; junction bases left unmatched: 5. The CDR3 DNA sequence: TGTGCCAGCAGCTTGGGACTAGCCCCTAACAATGAGCAGTTCTTC. Its translation: CASSLGLAPNNEQFF.

This rearrangement joins TRBV5-6 to TRBJ1-1; 7 nucleotides line up with TRBD1. The CDR3 runs to 14 residues. Per the germline V gene, CDR1 is SGHDT and CDR2 is YYEEEE. V gave up 4 bases and J gave up 4 bases; unmatched junction bases: 7. The CDR3 spells CASSNDRETTEAFF. CDR3 DNA: TGTGCCAGCAGCAACGACAGGGAAACCACTGAAGCTTTCTTT.

The chain uses TRBV7-2 and TRBJ2-1; D is possibly TRBD1 (6 bases). Deletions cut 5 bases from V and 5 bases from J, with 13 bases between. Germline lookup yields CDR1 SGHTA and CDR2 FQGNSA. The CDR3 loop spans 14 amino acids. The CDR3 sequence: CASSLGTWDNEQFF. For the CDR3, the DNA is TGTGCCAGCAGCCTCGGGACATGGGACAATGAGCAGTTCTTC. Looking up the rest from reference TRBV7-2 and TRBJ2-1 gives the full variable domain: GAGVSQSPSNKVTEKGKDVELRCDPISGHTALYWYRQSLGQGLEFLIYFQGNSAPDKSGLPSDRFSAERTGGSVSTLTIQRTQQEDSAVYLCASSLGTWDNEQFFGPGTRLTVL.

The V and J genes are TRBV19 and TRBJ2-5, with 7 positions matching TRBD1. In germline, CDR1 is LNHDA, CDR2 SQIVND (reference sequence). The V gene end was trimmed by 3 bases and the J gene end by 7 bases; junction bases not matched to a gene: 5. CDR3 length: 13 residues. The CDR3 is CASSMGTVGTQYF. CDR3 sequence (DNA): TGTGCCAGTAGTATGGGGACAGTCGGGACCCAGTACTTC.

This chain joins TRBV11-2 and TRBJ2-5; unclear D gene. Germline CDR1 and CDR2: SGHAT and FQNNGV. V lost 0 bases, J lost 5 bases, and 7 bases lay in between. This CDR3 spans 13 amino acids. CDR3 sequence: CASSLDSFETQYF. The CDR3 DNA follows: TGTGCCAGCAGCTTAGACAGCTTCGAGACCCAGTACTTC.

CDR3 protein: CASSPPGLAGANTQYF. CDR3 nucleotides: TGTGCCAGCTCACCACCGGGCCTAGCGGGGGCGAATACGCAGTATTTT. The J gene is TRBJ2-3, the V gene TRBV18, with TRBD2 identical over 10 bases. Trimming cost V 0 bases and J 7 bases; bases outside gene matches: 7. The CDR3 totals 16 residues. The V gene's germline CDR1 is KGHSH and CDR2 LQKENI.

The rearrangement links TRBV6-1 to TRBJ2-3; D is possibly TRBD1 or TRBD2 (5 bases each). CDR1 is MNHNS and CDR2 is SASEGT in the germline V gene. The CDR3 length is 15 residues. V was trimmed by 5 bases and J by 5 bases, leaving 17 bases between them. For the CDR3, the DNA is TGTGCCAGCAGTCGTAGTTGGGGGTACGAAGATACGCAGTATTTT. Protein sequence: CASSRSWGYEDTQYF.

This clone was observed a few times. This sequence joins TRBV6-1 and TRBJ2-7; the match to TRBD1 covers 7 bases. Germline V CDR1 and CDR2: MNHNS, SASEGT. J lost 2 bases, V lost 10 bases, and 8 bases had no gene match. The CDR3 contains 13 residues. The CDR3 coding sequence is TGTGCCATCCTTGGACAGGTGCCCTACGAGCAGTACTTC. The encoded protein is CAILGQVPYEQYF.

The V and J genes are TRBV25-1 and TRBJ2-7, with 8 bases fitting TRBD1. Germline loops: CDR1 MGHDK, CDR2 SYGVNS. Trimming cost V 10 bases and J 0 bases; bases outside gene matches: 8. The CDR3 runs 14 residues. The DNA for the CDR3 is TGTGCCAACCCCGACAGGGGCGGCTCCTACGAGCAGTACTTC. Amino acid sequence: CANPDRGGSYEQYF.

The rearrangement joins TRBV28 to TRBJ2-3; maybe TRBD1 (6 bases). The CDR3 totals 12 residues. Trimming stripped 4 bases from V and 4 bases from J, with 6 bases between. CDR1 and CDR2 from the germline V gene are MDHEN and SYDVKM. The CDR3 DNA reads TGTGCCAGCAGTTGGACAGCAGATACGCAGTATTTT. Protein sequence: CASSWTADTQYF.

The chain links TRBV28 to TRBJ2-5; TRBD2 matches at 7 bases. After removal of 6 bases from V and 4 bases from J, the junction contained 8 bases not matched to a gene. The CDR3 has 14 amino acids. Germline values: CDR1 MDHEN, CDR2 SYDVKM. This CDR3 reads CASRPDGEGETQYF. The CDR3 nucleotides are TGTGCCAGCAGGCCCGACGGGGAGGGAGAGACCCAGTACTTC.

V is TRBV29-1 and J is TRBJ2-5; 8 nucleotides line up with TRBD1. The length of the CDR3 is 17 residues. Germline loops: CDR1 SQVTM, CDR2 ANQGSEA. V shed 4 bases, J shed 2 bases, and the junction held 15 bases outside the gene matches. DNA for the CDR3: TGCAGCGTTGGGTTGTGGTCCCCGGGGACAGGTCAAGAGACCCAGTACTTC. This codes for CSVGLWSPGTGQETQYF.

This clone appeared a single time. The rearrangement joins TRBV15 to TRBJ2-2; 11 bases are shared with TRBD2. J gave up 1 base and V 1 base, and 5 bases lay outside the gene matches. Germline V gene lookup returns CDR1 LNHNV and CDR2 YYDKDF (reference sequence). CDR3 length: 18 residues. The CDR3: CATSRGLAGIGNTGELFF. The CDR3 bases are TGTGCCACCAGCAGAGGACTAGCGGGAATAGGGAACACCGGGGAGCTGTTTTTT.

This chain connects TRBV6-5 to TRBJ2-3; 10 positions agree with TRBD2. The CDR3 is 13 residues long. Trimming removed 6 bases from V and 5 bases from J; junction bases left unmatched: 2. Germline CDR1 and CDR2: MNHEY and SVGAGI. The DNA of the CDR3 is TGTGCCAGCAGGCTAGCGGGAGAAGATACGCAGTATTTT. Protein product: CASRLAGEDTQYF.

The chain uses TRBV28 and TRBJ1-1, with D unresolved. The ends were cut back, 7 bases at V and 4 bases at J, with 13 bases in the middle. The CDR3 totals 13 residues. The germline gives CDR1 MDHEN, CDR2 SYDVKM. The CDR3 sequence: CASIPLQSTEAFF. CDR3 sequence (DNA): TGTGCCAGCATTCCCTTACAGAGCACTGAAGCTTTCTTT.

The rearrangement joins TRBV27 to TRBJ2-5; 9 bases line up with TRBD1. The CDR3 totals 17 residues. In germline, CDR1 is MNHEY, CDR2 SMNVEV (reference sequence). V gave up 3 bases and J gave up 3 bases; unmatched junction bases: 11. CDR3 nucleotide sequence: TGTGCCAGCAGTTTCCCTAGAGGACAGGGGTATGAAGAGACCCAGTACTTC. Residues: CASSFPRGQGYEETQYF.

The chain is built from TRBV27 and TRBJ2-7, with D hard to call. Trimming took 3 bases from V and 2 from J, leaving 8 bases between them. CDR3 length: 13 residues. Germline CDR1 is MNHEY and CDR2 is SMNVEV (reference sequence). The CDR3 spells CASSFGFTYEQYF. The CDR3 nucleotides are TGTGCCAGCAGTTTTGGGTTTACCTACGAGCAGTACTTC.

This CDR3 is CASSQGQGSYGYTF. CDR3 nucleotides: TGCGCCAGCAGCCAAGGTCAGGGGAGCTATGGCTACACCTTC. The rearrangement uses TRBV4-1 and TRBJ1-2; possibly TRBD1 for D (6 bases). V was cut by 1 base and J by 4 bases, with 10 bases left in between. CDR3 length: 14 amino acids. CDR1 is MGHRA, CDR2 YSYEKL, per germline.

The chain has TRBV10-3 and TRBJ2-7, with D possibly being TRBD1 (7 bases). Germline V lookup: CDR1 ENHRY, CDR2 SYGVKD. There are 17 residues in the CDR3. Trimming pared 0 bases from V and 2 bases from J, leaving 17 bases between. CDR3: CAISESGGQRGPYEQYF. CDR3 DNA sequence: TGTGCCATCAGTGAGTCCGGGGGACAGAGGGGCCCCTACGAGCAGTACTTC.

This rearrangement joins TRBV27 to TRBJ2-2, with D possibly matching TRBD2 (6 bases). V was pared by 7 bases and J by 0 bases, with 9 bases between. This CDR3 is built from 14 residues. Germline V CDR1 and CDR2: MNHEY, SMNVEV (reference sequence). The CDR3 region has the DNA TGTGCCAGCATTGGGGGGACGAACACCGGGGAGCTGTTTTTT. This translates into CASIGGTNTGELFF.

The V and J genes are TRBV2 and TRBJ2-3; the D gene is possibly TRBD2 (8 bases). Looked up from germline, CDR1 is SNHLY and CDR2 is FYNNEI. V gave up 4 bases and J gave up 6 bases, with 14 bases separating them. CDR3 length: 14 residues. CDR3 coding DNA: TGTGCCAGCAGTGGACAGGGCGGGGGGGATACGCAGTATTTT. This sequence encodes CASSGQGGGDTQYF.

The CDR3 coding sequence is TGTGCCAGCAGCCATCGACAGGGAGCCTATAATTCACCCCTCCACTTT. Translating it yields CASSHRQGAYNSPLHF. The chain carries TRBV14 and TRBJ1-6; 7 nucleotides line up with TRBD1. CDR3 length: 16 residues. V lost 3 bases, J lost 2 bases, and 4 bases stayed unmatched. Germline CDR1 is SGHDN and CDR2 is FVKESK.

The chain carries TRBV9 and TRBJ2-3; no firm D call. The CDR3 length is 13 residues. The V gene's germline CDR1 is SGDLS and CDR2 YYNGEE. V dropped 4 bases and J dropped 2 bases, with 8 bases sitting between them. CDR3 DNA: TGTGCCAGCAGCACCGATTCCACAGATACGCAGTATTTT. Protein: CASSTDSTDTQYF.

This clone has more than one count but fewer than ten. The genes are TRBV6-1 and TRBJ2-7; D is uncertain. CDR1 is MNHNS, CDR2 SASEGT, per germline. With 7 bases removed from V and 2 bases from J, the gap between germline ends came to 12 bases. The length of the CDR3 is 13 residues. CDR3 nucleotide sequence: TGTGCCAGCACCGCATGGACGACCTACGAGCAGTACTTC. Amino acid sequence: CASTAWTTYEQYF.